Included here is one T cell receptor (beta chain) sequence, with context. Its antigen remains unidentified. The sample is drawn from a study of shared clonotypes between healthy human individuals. Study overall: Sampling drew on donors who were a couple of women and a few men aged 18 to 49. Each donor's CD4 naive and CD4 memory cells filled three plates apiece, CD8 naive two, and CD8 memory one.

Study-wide results and limits: Generation probabilities were higher for clonotypes shared across all four sorted-subset donors than for unshared ones. Clonotypes that were shared across a handful of donors made up about 5.1% of naive CD4 clonotypes.

TCRdb's copy holds only in-frame clones and misses some; the assay was immunoSEQ multiplex PCR. The data show roughly 2.1 million clones, with 90% to 95% seen just once and roughly 1.7% held by the top ten. Trimming took off 6 bases at V and 2 bases at J, with 19 bases between the two ends. This CDR3 has 17 amino acids. CDR1 and CDR2 (germline): MDHEN, SYDVKM. CD45RO-negative CD8 cells positively selected for CCR7 made up the naive population, which excluded terminally differentiated effector memory CD45RA+ cells. This TCR derives from a man between 18 and 35 years old in good health. Some clones in this sample may be carry-over from other donors' samples. Sequencing was carried out using naive CD8+ T cells from PBMCs. This chain connects TRBV28 to TRBJ2-2; possible D gene TRBD1, 5 bases. CDR3 sequence reads: CASSTPQGPLNTGELFF. The DNA of the CDR3 is TGTGCCAGCAGCACACCTCAGGGCCCACTTAACACCGGGGAGCTGTTTTTT.